This T cell receptor (beta chain) is from a study of T cell repertoires in cytomegalovirus infection. Study-wide background: Indications came from public TCR beta signatures; they pointed to CMV infection and to a matching HLA type.

V gave up 6 bases and J gave up 4 bases, with 9 bases separating them. Germline V gives CDR1 MNHEY, CDR2 SVGAGI. The CDR3 totals 12 residues. A single record per CDR3 protein comes from TCRdb applying MiXCR to the reads. The table shows nearly 450,000 distinct CDR3 sequences, with roughly 30% occurring only once. Study observations and caveats: Accumulated public TCR beta family frequency recognized individuals carrying CMV together with the relevant HLA.

This clonotype was counted at least ten times. Its cognate antigen is unknown. The V call is TRBV6-5, the J call TRBJ1-1; the D is unclear. Material: PBMCs. The receptor comes from a human donor in good health (CMV status not recorded). Some clones in this sample may be carry-over from other donors' samples. This CDR3 is CASSSGSTEAFF. CDR3 bases: TGTGCCAGCAGCTCCGGGAGCACTGAAGCTTTCTTT.